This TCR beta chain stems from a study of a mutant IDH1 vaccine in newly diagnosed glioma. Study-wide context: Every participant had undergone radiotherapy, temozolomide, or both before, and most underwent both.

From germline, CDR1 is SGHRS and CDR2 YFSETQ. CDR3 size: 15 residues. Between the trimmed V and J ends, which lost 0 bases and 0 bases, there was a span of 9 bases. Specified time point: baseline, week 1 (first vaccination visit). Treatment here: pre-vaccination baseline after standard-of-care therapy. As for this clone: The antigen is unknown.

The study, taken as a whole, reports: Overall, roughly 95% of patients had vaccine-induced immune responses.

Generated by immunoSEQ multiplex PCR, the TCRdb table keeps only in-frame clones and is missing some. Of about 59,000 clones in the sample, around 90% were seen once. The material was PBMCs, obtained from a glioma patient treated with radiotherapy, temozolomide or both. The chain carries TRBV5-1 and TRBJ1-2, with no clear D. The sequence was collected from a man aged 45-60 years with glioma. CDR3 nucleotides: TGCGCCAGCAGCTTGGACAGAGCCACTAACTATGGCTACACCTTC. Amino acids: CASSLDRATNYGYTF.